What follows are 24 T cell receptor beta chains derived from one specimen sequenced in a study of blood T cell repertoires in COVID-19. Data came from immunoSEQ multiplex PCR; TCRdb stores just in-frame clones and leaves some out. The table lists around 84,000 clones, about four fifths of them singletons. Sample: peripheral blood. The receptors come from a woman aged 40 to 50 with active or convalescent COVID-19.

This clone is a singleton in its sample. This chain uses TRBV3-1 (or the pseudogene TRBV3-2) with TRBJ2-7; D call uncertain. Trimming took off 2 bases at V and 0 bases at J, with 11 bases between the two ends. The length of the CDR3 is 15 residues. Germline loops: CDR1 LGHDT, CDR2 YNNKEL (reference sequence). In DNA, the CDR3 is TGTGCCAGCAGCCAATCAGACGGAGTCTCCTACGAGCAGTACTTC. Translation: CASSQSDGVSYEQYF.

The V gene is TRBV4-2, the J gene TRBJ2-3, with 9 nucleotides matching TRBD2. Per the germline V gene, CDR1 is LGHNA and CDR2 is YNFKEQ. The CDR3 length is 15 residues. V shed 5 bases, J shed 4 bases, and the junction held 7 bases outside the gene matches. The CDR3 sequence is CASSNSAGGPDTQYF. In nucleotides, the CDR3 is TGTGCCAGCAGCAACTCGGCGGGGGGGCCAGATACGCAGTATTTT.

This clone was detected a few times. The chain couples TRBV4-1 to TRBJ2-1; the D gene is possibly TRBD2 (6 bases). V gave up 2 bases and J gave up 4 bases, with 15 bases separating them. The germline gives CDR1 MGHRA, CDR2 YSYEKL. The CDR3 is made up of 16 amino acids. The DNA of the CDR3 is TGCGCCAGCAGCCAATTCCGGGACTCCCTTTACAATGAGCAGTTCTTC. This sequence encodes CASSQFRDSLYNEQFF.

The chain combines TRBV9 with TRBJ2-3; tentative D call: TRBD2 (6 bases). The CDR3 is 15 residues long. V was pared by 4 bases and J by 2 bases, with 14 bases between. Germline CDR1 and CDR2: SGDLS and YYNGEE. In DNA, the CDR3 is TGTGCCAGCAGCTCCTTGTGGCGGGACACAGATACGCAGTATTTT. Protein: CASSSLWRDTDTQYF.

The DNA for the CDR3 is TGCGCCAGCAGCCAAGACCTCGTTCAGGAAACCTACGAGCAGTACTTC. This gives the protein CASSQDLVQETYEQYF. The chain uses TRBV4-3 and TRBJ2-7, with D unresolved. Trimming cost V 0 bases and J 2 bases, with 14 bases left between them. In germline, CDR1 is LGHNA, CDR2 YSLEER. The CDR3 is made up of 16 amino acids.

V gene TRBV5-1 combines with J gene TRBJ1-2; 7 bases are a match to TRBD1. The CDR3 has 14 residues. V gave up 4 bases and J gave up 8 bases; unmatched junction bases: 11. From germline, CDR1 is SGHRS and CDR2 YFSETQ. CDR3 residues: CASSPFGTDGGYTF. CDR3 DNA sequence: TGCGCCAGCAGCCCGTTTGGGACAGATGGAGGCTACACCTTC.

V is TRBV11-2 and J is TRBJ2-3; 7 nucleotides agree with TRBD2. This CDR3 has 16 residues. Germline loops: CDR1 SGHAT, CDR2 FQNNGV. J was trimmed by 7 bases and V by 0 bases; bases with no gene match: 10. The CDR3 is CASSLESAGEGNTQYF. The CDR3 DNA sequence: TGTGCCAGCAGCTTAGAGTCGGCGGGAGAGGGGAATACGCAGTATTTT.

The chain couples TRBV6-4 to TRBJ1-1; 7 bases agree with TRBD1. The germline V gene has CDR1 MRHNA and CDR2 SNTAGT. The CDR3 spans 13 residues. Losses at the gene ends were 6 bases for V and 8 bases for J; bases not matched to a gene: 9. The CDR3 bases are TGTGCCAGCAGCCCAGAGACAGGGCTGGAAGCTTTCTTT. This gives the protein CASSPETGLEAFF.

This sequence joins TRBV28 and TRBJ2-1; 13 positions agree with TRBD2. The CDR3 loop spans 15 amino acids. Trimming took 5 bases from V and 8 from J; bases not matched to a gene: 6. CDR1 is MDHEN and CDR2 is SYDVKM in the germline V gene. The CDR3 is CASSPGTSGMDEQFF. The CDR3 DNA sequence: TGTGCCAGCAGTCCCGGGACTAGCGGGATGGATGAGCAGTTCTTC. Filled out from reference TRBV28 and TRBJ2-1, the complete variable domain reads DVKVTQSSRYLVKRTGEKVFLECVQDMDHENMFWYRQDPGLGLRLIYFSYDVKMKEKGDIPEGYSVSREKKERFSLILESASTNQTSMYLCASSPGTSGMDEQFFGPGTRLTVL.

The CDR3: CASSSGLLTSGEQFF. Written as DNA, the CDR3 is TGTGCCAGCAGTTCGGGACTACTTACTAGCGGTGAGCAGTTCTTC. The gene calls are TRBV27 and TRBJ2-1, with 8 bases fitting TRBD2. V shed 4 bases, J shed 9 bases, and the junction held 11 bases outside the gene matches. Germline CDR1 and CDR2: MNHEY and SMNVEV (reference sequence). This CDR3 has 15 amino acids.

The rearrangement uses TRBV5-1 and TRBJ2-3; 12 positions agree with TRBD1. Germline V CDR1 and CDR2: SGHRS, YFSETQ. With V trimmed by 4 bases and J by 4 bases, 4 bases remained unmatched. The CDR3 spans 15 residues. For the CDR3, the DNA is TGCGCCAGCAGCCCGGGACAGGGGGCCTCAGATACGCAGTATTTT. It translates to CASSPGQGASDTQYF.

V usage is TRBV11-3 and J usage is TRBJ1-1; D is ambiguous. CDR3 length equals 13 residues. V lost 5 bases, J lost 3 bases, and 10 bases lay in between. Germline CDR1 is SGHNT and CDR2 is YENEEA. CDR3 in amino acids: CASSPRRYTEAFF. CDR3 coding DNA: TGTGCCAGCAGCCCCCGTCGGTACACTGAAGCTTTCTTT.

The chain employs TRBV28 and TRBJ1-3; TRBD1 matches at 8 bases. V trimming: 2 bases; J trimming: 3 bases; junction bases outside the gene matches: 6. The CDR3 runs 16 residues. In germline, CDR1 is MDHEN, CDR2 SYDVKM. Here the CDR3 reads CASSLAIRGHGNTIYF. In DNA, the CDR3 is TGTGCCAGCAGTTTAGCAATCAGGGGGCATGGAAACACCATATATTTT.

V usage is TRBV4-3 and J usage is TRBJ2-1; 9 nucleotides line up with TRBD2. Germline V gene data show CDR1 as LGHNA and CDR2 as YSLEER. Trimming at V came to 4 bases and at J to 2 bases, leaving 9 bases not matched to a gene. The CDR3 has 17 amino acids. The CDR3 spells CASSLRALAGAYNEQFF. CDR3 in DNA: TGCGCCAGCAGCCTACGGGCACTAGCGGGCGCCTACAATGAGCAGTTCTTC.

The chain uses TRBV5-8 and TRBJ2-6; D call uncertain. This CDR3 is 15 amino acids long. V was clipped by 2 bases and J by 6 bases, with 12 bases between them. In germline, CDR1 is SGHTS, CDR2 YDEGEE. The CDR3 is CASSLGDRLANVLTF. CDR3 in DNA: TGTGCCAGCAGCTTAGGCGATAGACTGGCCAACGTCCTGACTTTC.

The chain is built from TRBV6-5 and TRBJ2-7, with D possibly being TRBD1 (6 bases). This CDR3 is built from 13 residues. Germline V gene data show CDR1 as MNHEY and CDR2 as SVGAGI. Trimming removed 8 bases from V and 3 bases from J, with 14 bases in between. The CDR3 region is CASSKGTNYEQYF. The CDR3 nucleotides read TGTGCCAGCTCAAAGGGGACAAACTACGAGCAGTACTTC.

This clone was observed a few times. The rearrangement joins TRBV27 to TRBJ2-2; a weak D match, TRBD2 (5 bases). The germline gives CDR1 MNHEY, CDR2 SMNVEV (reference sequence). The CDR3 is made up of 15 amino acids. Trimming removed 7 bases at V and 6 bases at J, with 18 bases between. For the CDR3, the DNA is TGTGCCAGCAAGCATCTATTTGGGGAGCCCGGGGAGCTGTTTTTT. Its translation is CASKHLFGEPGELFF.

V usage is TRBV7-6 and J usage is TRBJ2-6; TRBD2 matches 14 bases. Germline V gives CDR1 SGHVS, CDR2 FNYEAQ. The CDR3 is made up of 20 amino acids. The ends lost 5 bases at V and 4 bases at J; junction bases unmatched: 13. The DNA of the CDR3 is TGTGCCAGCAGCGGGACGGGACTAGCGGGAGTGCATTCCGGGGCCAACGTCCTGACTTTC. Translating gives CASSGTGLAGVHSGANVLTF.

The J gene is TRBJ1-2, the V gene TRBV7-9; no firm D call. The CDR3 runs 15 residues. Germline V gene sequence: CDR1 SEHNR, CDR2 FQNEAQ (reference sequence). The germline V and J ends were trimmed by 2 bases and 4 bases, with 14 bases remaining between them. This CDR3 reads CASSLSRDHSYGYTF. CDR3 DNA sequence: TGTGCCAGCAGCTTAAGCCGCGATCACAGCTATGGCTACACCTTC.

This chain's CDR3 is CASGGTGPTNYGYTF. CDR3 bases: TGTGCCAGCGGGGGGACAGGCCCGACTAACTATGGCTACACCTTC. The chain has TRBV2 and TRBJ1-2; 8 bases fit TRBD1. The length of the CDR3 is 15 residues. Germline V gene lookup returns CDR1 SNHLY and CDR2 FYNNEI. The J segment lost 0 bases and the V segment lost 8 bases, leaving 8 bases of the junction unmatched.

The V gene is TRBV28, the J gene TRBJ1-5; 8 bases are shared with TRBD1. Germline CDR1 and CDR2: MDHEN and SYDVKM. The CDR3 has 15 amino acids. The V segment lost 4 bases and the J segment 6 bases; nucleotides outside the gene matches: 8. For the CDR3, the DNA is TGTGCCAGCAGTTCAGGACAGGGAGTTAGTCAGCCCCAGCATTTT. This gives the protein CASSSGQGVSQPQHF. The variable domain in full, completed from reference TRBV28 and TRBJ1-5, reads DVKVTQSSRYLVKRTGEKVFLECVQDMDHENMFWYRQDPGLGLRLIYFSYDVKMKEKGDIPEGYSVSREKKERFSLILESASTNQTSMYLCASSSGQGVSQPQHFGDGTRLSIL.

The sample holds one count of this clone. This chain links TRBV27 with TRBJ2-7; 7 bases fit TRBD2. The germline V gene encodes CDR1 MNHEY and CDR2 SMNVEV (reference sequence). The CDR3 sequence is 15 residues long. The V segment lost 2 bases and the J segment 2 bases; nucleotides outside the gene matches: 6. The chain's CDR3 is CASSLGGGRTYEQYF. CDR3 bases: TGTGCCAGCAGTTTAGGCGGCGGGAGAACCTACGAGCAGTACTTC.

V usage is TRBV19 and J usage is TRBJ1-2; tentatively, D is TRBD1 (6 bases). The CDR3 totals 14 residues. V was pared by 3 bases and J by 1 base, with 9 bases between. Germline V gene sequence: CDR1 LNHDA, CDR2 SQIVND (reference sequence). The CDR3 nucleotides read TGTGCCAGTAGTATCCAGGGGAATAACTATGGCTACACCTTC. It yields the protein CASSIQGNNYGYTF.

This clone came up many times. The chain links TRBV6-2 or TRBV6-3 to TRBJ1-1; 7 positions agree with TRBD1. The CDR3 length is 16 residues. Germline trimming cut 2 bases from V and 6 bases from J; bases unmatched to any gene: 12. Germline V gene sequence: CDR1 MNHEY, CDR2 SVGEGT. This CDR3 is CASSYPGQARGAEAFF. CDR3 bases: TGTGCCAGCAGTTACCCCGGACAGGCTAGAGGGGCTGAAGCTTTCTTT.